Presented here are 24 T cell receptor beta chains from one specimen sequenced in a study of T cells expressing NK-cell markers. With the 5' RACE reads reprocessed, TCRdb shows one record per CDR3 protein and no DNA. The table lists 400,000 or so distinct CDR3 sequences. Sequenced input: blood T cells: a sorted CD56 or NKG2C T cell subset, CD4+ or CD8+ T cells, or bulk PBMC T cells (not recorded which). The receptors shown here come from a woman in her fifties or sixties in good health.

The chain has TRBV28 and TRBJ1-1. Looked up from germline, CDR1 is MDHEN and CDR2 is SYDVKM. The CDR3 sequence is 12 residues long. CDR3 sequence: CASSRSNTEAFF. The variable domain in full, with the rest retrieved from reference TRBV28 and TRBJ1-1, is DVKVTQSSRYLVKRTGEKVFLECVQDMDHENMFWYRQDPGLGLRLIYFSYDVKMKEKGDIPEGYSVSREKKERFSLILESASTNQTSMYLCASSRSNTEAFFGQGTRLTVV.

The V and J genes are TRBV28 and TRBJ2-4; TCRdb designates TRBD1, a call that cannot be tested without DNA. Germline V gene data show CDR1 as MDHEN and CDR2 as SYDVKM. CDR3 length: 17 residues. CDR3 amino acids: CASSLGEGALMADIQYF. Filled out from reference TRBV28 and TRBJ2-4, the complete variable domain reads DVKVTQSSRYLVKRTGEKVFLECVQDMDHENMFWYRQDPGLGLRLIYFSYDVKMKEKGDIPEGYSVSREKKERFSLILESASTNQTSMYLCASSLGEGALMADIQYFGAGTRLSVL.

This sequence joins TRBV5-1 and TRBJ2-4. The CDR3 consists of 12 residues. Germline V gives CDR1 SGHRS, CDR2 YFSETQ. The CDR3 spells CASSLFGDIQYF.

This chain connects TRBV5-1 to TRBJ2-5; TCRdb calls TRBD2, which cannot be checked without DNA. CDR1 SGHRS and CDR2 YFSETQ come from the germline V gene. The CDR3 consists of 13 residues. The CDR3 protein is CASSPSPGETQYF.

The CDR3 sequence: CASSSKGGNEQFF. V is TRBV12-3 or TRBV12-4 and J is TRBJ2-1. This CDR3 spans 13 amino acids.

The CDR3: CASSFPGTVGELNTGELFF. V gene TRBV7-6 combines with J gene TRBJ2-2; TCRdb reports TRBD1, a call that lacks DNA to check it against. This CDR3 region has 19 residues. The germline V gene encodes CDR1 SGHVS and CDR2 FNYEAQ.

The genes are TRBV4-1 and TRBJ1-1; TCRdb proposes TRBD1, but this gene call is untestable without DNA. Germline V gene sequence: CDR1 MGHRA, CDR2 YSYEKL. The CDR3 length is 16 residues. This CDR3 is CASSRYRDTLNTEAFF.

The V call is TRBV5-1, the J call TRBJ2-5; with no DNA, the TCRdb D assignment of TRBD1 cannot be verified. The CDR3 contains 18 residues. CDR1 and CDR2 (germline): SGHRS, YFSETQ. The CDR3 loop is CASSLGARGQAKQETQYF. The entire variable domain, with the rest obtained from reference TRBV5-1 and TRBJ2-5, is as follows: KAGVTQTPRYLIKTRGQQVTLSCSPISGHRSVSWYQQTPGQGLQFLFEYFSETQRNKGNFPGRFSGRQFSNSRSEMNVSTLELGDSALYLCASSLGARGQAKQETQYFGPGTRLLVL.

The chain uses TRBV10-3 and TRBJ2-5; TCRdb names TRBD2, which stays unverified in the absence of DNA. CDR3 length equals 15 residues. CDR1 ENHRY and CDR2 SYGVKD come from the germline V gene. This CDR3 reads CAISGDGGVQETQYF.

The V and J genes are TRBV7-9 and TRBJ1-6; TCRdb's D call, TRBD1, is unchecked because there is no DNA. This CDR3 is built from 16 residues. Germline assignment: CDR1 SEHNR and CDR2 FQNEAQ (reference sequence). CDR3 loop: CASSAGDSGYNSPLHF.

The chain links TRBV15 to TRBJ1-1. The germline V gene has CDR1 LNHNV and CDR2 YYDKDF (reference sequence). The CDR3 runs 14 residues. The CDR3 spells CATSRDAARTEAFF. The full variable domain, its missing parts supplied by reference TRBV15 and TRBJ1-1, is DAMVIQNPRYQVTQFGKPVTLSCSQTLNHNVMYWYQQKSSQAPKLLFHYYDKDFNNEADTPDNFQSRRPNTSFCFLDIRSPGLGDTAMYLCATSRDAARTEAFFGQGTRLTVV.

The chain has TRBV3-1 and TRBJ2-3; TCRdb names TRBD1, which stays unverified in the absence of DNA. The CDR3 runs to 14 residues. Germline lookup yields CDR1 LGHDT and CDR2 YNNKEL (reference sequence). The CDR3 loop reads CASSQGPGADTQYF.

The chain joins TRBV20-1 to TRBJ2-1; TCRdb lists TRBD2, though no DNA is available to test this call. The length of the CDR3 is 14 residues. CDR1 and CDR2 from the germline V gene are DFQATT and SNEGSKA (reference sequence). CDR3: CSARSRLAFNEQFF.

The genes are TRBV18 and TRBJ2-7; TCRdb's assignment of TRBD2 cannot be checked, as there is no DNA. Germline CDR1 and CDR2: KGHSH and LQKENI. There are 14 residues in the CDR3. CDR3 in amino acids: CASSPELDPYEQYF.

The V and J genes are TRBV20-1 and TRBJ2-1; absent DNA, TCRdb's TRBD2 call cannot be checked. The CDR3 runs 15 residues. CDR1 is DFQATT, CDR2 SNEGSKA, per germline (reference sequence). CDR3 loop: CSAREREDASGEQFF.

This rearrangement joins TRBV15 to TRBJ2-4. The CDR3 has 14 amino acids. Germline CDR1 and CDR2: LNHNV and YYDKDF (reference sequence). The chain's CDR3 is CATSREATKNIQYF.

V is TRBV12-3 or TRBV12-4 and J is TRBJ2-1; TCRdb designates TRBD1, a call that cannot be tested without DNA. This CDR3 has 16 residues. The CDR3: CASRGGGWEVRNEQFF.

The CDR3 reads CSAPGGENEQFF. The chain links TRBV20-1 to TRBJ2-1; TCRdb calls TRBD1, which cannot be checked without DNA. This CDR3 spans 12 amino acids. Germline loops: CDR1 DFQATT, CDR2 SNEGSKA (reference sequence).

The chain has TRBV7-2 and TRBJ1-1; TCRdb reports TRBD1, a call that lacks DNA to check it against. CDR1 and CDR2 (germline): SGHTA, FQGNSA. This CDR3 is built from 15 residues. The chain's CDR3 is CASSLRGGAVTEAFF.

V is TRBV5-1 and J is TRBJ2-3; TCRdb indicates TRBD2, and absent DNA this call remains unverified. The V gene's germline CDR1 is SGHRS and CDR2 YFSETQ. The CDR3 is made up of 12 amino acids. Here the CDR3 reads CASSREGEEQYF.

This sequence joins TRBV6-6 and TRBJ2-5; absent DNA, TCRdb's TRBD1 call cannot be checked. This CDR3 contains 17 residues. Germline V gene sequence: CDR1 MNHNY, CDR2 SVGAGI (reference sequence). The CDR3 is CASSYSSWAGGQETQYF.

The chain has TRBV9 and TRBJ2-3; with no DNA, the TCRdb D assignment of TRBD2 cannot be verified. The CDR3 length is 17 residues. Germline CDR1 and CDR2: SGDLS and YYNGEE. The CDR3 spells CASSVFASGRNTDTQYF.

V usage is TRBV5-1 and J usage is TRBJ2-3; TCRdb proposes TRBD2, but this gene call is untestable without DNA. CDR1 and CDR2 (germline): SGHRS, YFSETQ. The CDR3 consists of 16 residues. The CDR3 loop is CASKGLAGQGADTQYF.

The chain combines TRBV7-9 with TRBJ2-2; without DNA, the TCRdb call of TRBD1 cannot be checked. CDR1 is SEHNR and CDR2 is FQNEAQ in the germline V gene (reference sequence). CDR3 length: 17 residues. Here the CDR3 reads CASSLLRDRVGTGELFF.